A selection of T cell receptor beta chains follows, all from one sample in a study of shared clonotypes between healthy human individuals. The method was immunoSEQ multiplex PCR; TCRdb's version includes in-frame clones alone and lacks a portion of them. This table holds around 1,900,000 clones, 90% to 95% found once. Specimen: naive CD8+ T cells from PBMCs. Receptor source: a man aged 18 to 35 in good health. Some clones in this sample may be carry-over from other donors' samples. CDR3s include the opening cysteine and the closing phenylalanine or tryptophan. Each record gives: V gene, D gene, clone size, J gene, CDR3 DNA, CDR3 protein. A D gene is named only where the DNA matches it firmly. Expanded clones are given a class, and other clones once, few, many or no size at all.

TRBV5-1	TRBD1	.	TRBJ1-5	TGCGCCAGCAGCTGGTCCCGGGACAGGGCGCCTCAGCCCCAGCATTTT	CASSWSRDRAPQPQHF
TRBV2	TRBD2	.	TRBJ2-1	TGTGCCAGCAGTGATGAGAGTACCGGCGGGAGCTCCTACAATGAGCAGTTCTTC	CASSDESTGGSSYNEQFF
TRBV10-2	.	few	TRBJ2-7	TGCGCCAGCAGTGAACTTAACTACGAGCAGTACTTC	CASSELNYEQYF
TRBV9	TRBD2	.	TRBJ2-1	TGTGCCAGCAGCGTAGGACCGAGCTTGACTAGCGATGAGCAGTTCTTC	CASSVGPSLTSDEQFF
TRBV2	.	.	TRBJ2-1	TGTGCCAGCAGCAGGGGACTAAGCTCCTACAATGAGCAGTTCTTC	CASSRGLSSYNEQFF
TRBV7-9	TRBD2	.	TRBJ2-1	TGTGCCAGCAGCTTAGCGGGCGGCGGGAGGGCCCGGGAAAATGAGCAGTTCTTC	CASSLAGGGRARENEQFF
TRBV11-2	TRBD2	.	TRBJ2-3	TGTGCCAGCCTGACCTCGGGACTAGCGGGAGGGTACACAGATACGCAGTATTTT	CASLTSGLAGGYTDTQYF
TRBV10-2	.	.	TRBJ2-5	TGCGCCAGCAGAGACCAAGAGACCCAGTACTTC	CASRDQETQYF
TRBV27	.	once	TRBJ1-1	TGTGCCAGCAGTTTATTAGGGGTTCCCACTGAAGCTTTCTTT	CASSLLGVPTEAFF
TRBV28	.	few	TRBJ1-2	TGTGCCAGCAGTGAACGATATGGCTACACCTTC	CASSERYGYTF
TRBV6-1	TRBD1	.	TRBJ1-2	TGTGCCAGCAGACCTCCGGGACAGGGGAACTATGGCTACACCTTC	CASRPPGQGNYGYTF
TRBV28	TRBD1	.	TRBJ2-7	TGTGCCAGCAGGGGACAGACCTACGAGCAGTACTTC	CASRGQTYEQYF
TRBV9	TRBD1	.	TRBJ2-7	TGTGCCAGCAGCGCCGGGACAGGGGGGGCCTACGAGCAGTACTTC	CASSAGTGGAYEQYF
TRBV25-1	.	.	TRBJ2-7	TGTGCCAGCAGTGTGGGCGGAGAGCAGTACTTC	CASSVGGEQYF
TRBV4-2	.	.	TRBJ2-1	TGTGCCAGCAGCCAAGGGGGAGTAGCGTCGCCATACAATGAGCAGTTCTTC	CASSQGGVASPYNEQFF
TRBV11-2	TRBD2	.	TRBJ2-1	TGTGCCAGCAGCTCAACGACTAGCGGGAGAAGGAATGAGCAGTTCTTC	CASSSTTSGRRNEQFF
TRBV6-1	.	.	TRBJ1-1	TGTGCCAGCATGCCCCCGCTGGGGGTTTTCGCTGAAGCTTTCTTT	CASMPPLGVFAEAFF
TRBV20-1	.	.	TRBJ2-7	TGCAGTGCTAGATCGGCCTACGAGCAGTACTTC	CSARSAYEQYF
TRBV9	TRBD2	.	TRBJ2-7	TGTGCCAGCAGCCCCTCTAGCGGGAGGGCCCCGAACGAGCAGTACTTC	CASSPSSGRAPNEQYF
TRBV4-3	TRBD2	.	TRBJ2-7	TGCGCCAGCAGCCAAGGGCGGGAGGCCGGGTACGAGCAGTACTTC	CASSQGREAGYEQYF
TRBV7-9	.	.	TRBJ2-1	TGTGCCAGCAGCCCAGGAGGGGGGGCATCCAATGAGCAGTTCTTC	CASSPGGGASNEQFF
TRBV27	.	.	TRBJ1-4	TGTGCCAGCAGGGTCGCTACGACAGGAAATGAAAAACTGTTTTTT	CASRVATTGNEKLFF
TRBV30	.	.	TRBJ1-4	TGTGCCTGGAGTCATAAGGCCGAAGGGGTTCGAGAAAAACTGTTTTTT	CAWSHKAEGVREKLFF
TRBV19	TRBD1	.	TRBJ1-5	TGTGCCAGTACCGAAGACAGGGGAATGGGTCAGCCCCAGCATTTT	CASTEDRGMGQPQHF
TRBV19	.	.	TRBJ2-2	TGTGCCAGTAGTATAGACTCCACCGGGGAGCTGTTTTTT	CASSIDSTGELFF
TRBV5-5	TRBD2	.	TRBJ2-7	TGTGCCAGCAGCTTGGGCGTACTAGCGGGCTACGAGCAGTACTTC	CASSLGVLAGYEQYF
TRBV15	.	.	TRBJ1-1	TGTGCCACCAGCAGAGACGTAGAGGGGAACACTGAAGCTTTCTTT	CATSRDVEGNTEAFF
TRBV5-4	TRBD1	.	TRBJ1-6	TGTGCCAGCAGCTGGGGGACAGGGGCTTCACCCCTCCACTTT	CASSWGTGASPLHF
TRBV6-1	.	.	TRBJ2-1	TGTGCCAGCAGTGGGCTAGTGAACCTGGGAGGTGAGCAGTTCTTC	CASSGLVNLGGEQFF
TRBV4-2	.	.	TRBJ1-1	TGTGCCAGCAGCCCGAAGGTTAGGACGGAAACCACTCTCGACACTGAAGCTTTCTTT	CASSPKVRTETTLDTEAFF
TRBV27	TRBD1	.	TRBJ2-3	TGTGCCAGCAGCCCCGGGACAGCACCCACAGATACGCAGTATTTT	CASSPGTAPTDTQYF
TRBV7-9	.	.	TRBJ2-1	TGTGCCAGCAGCTTAGCATTAGAGGAGCAGTTCTTC	CASSLALEEQFF
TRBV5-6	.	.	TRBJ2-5	TGTGCCAGCTTGAATGGACGGCGATCGGAGACCCAGTACTTC	CASLNGRRSETQYF
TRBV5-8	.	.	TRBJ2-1	TGTGCCAGCAGCTGGGGAACGAGCTCCTACAATGAGCAGTTCTTC	CASSWGTSSYNEQFF
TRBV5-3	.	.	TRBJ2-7	TGTGCCAGAAGCTTGGCCGCGCTCGGCAGATCCTACGAGCAGTACTTC	CARSLAALGRSYEQYF
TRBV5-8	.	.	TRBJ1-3	TGTGCCAGCAGCCCCTCCTTCGGTGGAAACACCATATATTTT	CASSPSFGGNTIYF
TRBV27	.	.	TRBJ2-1	TGTGCCAGCAGTTTATCACGGGGCGCGGGTGCCAATGAGCAGTTCTTC	CASSLSRGAGANEQFF
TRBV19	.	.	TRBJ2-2	TGTGCCAGTAGGGTGTTCGGGGAGCTGTTTTTT	CASRVFGELFF
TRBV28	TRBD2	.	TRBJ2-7	TGTGCCAGCAGTGGAATCGGGGAGGGGCCCTCCTACGAGCAGTACTTC	CASSGIGEGPSYEQYF
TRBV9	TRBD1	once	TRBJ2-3	TGTGCCAGCAGCGGTGGACAGGGGATCACAGATACGCAGTATTTT	CASSGGQGITDTQYF
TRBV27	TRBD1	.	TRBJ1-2	TGTGCCAGCACACCGACAGGGGGAGCCTATGGCTACACCTTC	CASTPTGGAYGYTF
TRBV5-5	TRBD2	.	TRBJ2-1	TGTGCCAGCAGCTTGGTAGCGGGAGCCTACAATGAGCAGTTCTTC	CASSLVAGAYNEQFF
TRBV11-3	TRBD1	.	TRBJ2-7	TGTGCCAGCAGCCTGGGACAGGGGGTTAACTACGAGCAGTACTTC	CASSLGQGVNYEQYF
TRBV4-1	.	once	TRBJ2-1	TGCGCCAGCAGCCACCCGGCAGCGCCTAGTTACGAGCAGTTCTTC	CASSHPAAPSYEQFF
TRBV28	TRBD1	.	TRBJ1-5	TGTGCCAGCAGTGGGACAGGGTCGAATCAGCCCCAGCATTTT	CASSGTGSNQPQHF
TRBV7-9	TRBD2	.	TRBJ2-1	TGTGCCAGCAGCTTAAGCGCTAGCGGGAGACAGTATGAGCAGTTCTTC	CASSLSASGRQYEQFF
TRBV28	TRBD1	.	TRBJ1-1	TGTGCCAGCAGTCTAACGGACAGGGGTGAAGCTTTCTTT	CASSLTDRGEAFF
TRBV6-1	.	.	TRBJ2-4	TGTGCCAGCAGTGCGCCGGGGGAAAACATTCAGTACTTC	CASSAPGENIQYF